A single T cell receptor beta chain is shown here with its context. The sample comes from a study of cytomegalovirus exposure and HLA in healthy donors. CDR1 is SNHLY and CDR2 is FYNNEI in the germline V gene. V gave up 4 bases and J gave up 2 bases, with 9 bases separating them. The CDR3 has 15 amino acids. Researchers ran the PCR with 60 Vbeta and 13 Jbeta primers. Method: immunoSEQ multiplex PCR; TCRdb's copy keeps in-frame clones and lacks some. Of about 150,000 clones in the sample, approximately 81% were seen once. Sequencing was done on a sample of PBMCs. The chain has TRBV2 and TRBJ2-6; D might be TRBD1 (5 bases). This sequence was found in a boy aged 2-15 years in good health and CMV-seronegative. The CDR3: CASSVWGAGANVLTF. The CDR3 DNA follows: TGTGCCAGCAGTGTCTGGGGCGCTGGGGCCAACGTCCTGACTTTC.